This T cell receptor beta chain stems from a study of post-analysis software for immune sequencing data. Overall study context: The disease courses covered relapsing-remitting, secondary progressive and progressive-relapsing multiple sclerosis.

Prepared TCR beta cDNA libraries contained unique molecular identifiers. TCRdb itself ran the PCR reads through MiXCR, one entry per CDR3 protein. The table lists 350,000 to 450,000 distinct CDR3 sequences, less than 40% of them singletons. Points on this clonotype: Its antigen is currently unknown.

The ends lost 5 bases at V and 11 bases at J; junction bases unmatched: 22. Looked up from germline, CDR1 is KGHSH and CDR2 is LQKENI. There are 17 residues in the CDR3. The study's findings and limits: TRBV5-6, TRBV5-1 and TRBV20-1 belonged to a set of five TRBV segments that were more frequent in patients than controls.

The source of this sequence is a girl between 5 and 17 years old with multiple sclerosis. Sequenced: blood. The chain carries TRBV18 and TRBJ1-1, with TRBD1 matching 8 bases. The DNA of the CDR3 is TGTGCCAGCTCATCCACGTCAGGGGGCGGCACACATGTGAGCGCTTTCTTT. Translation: CASSSTSGGGTHVSAFF.